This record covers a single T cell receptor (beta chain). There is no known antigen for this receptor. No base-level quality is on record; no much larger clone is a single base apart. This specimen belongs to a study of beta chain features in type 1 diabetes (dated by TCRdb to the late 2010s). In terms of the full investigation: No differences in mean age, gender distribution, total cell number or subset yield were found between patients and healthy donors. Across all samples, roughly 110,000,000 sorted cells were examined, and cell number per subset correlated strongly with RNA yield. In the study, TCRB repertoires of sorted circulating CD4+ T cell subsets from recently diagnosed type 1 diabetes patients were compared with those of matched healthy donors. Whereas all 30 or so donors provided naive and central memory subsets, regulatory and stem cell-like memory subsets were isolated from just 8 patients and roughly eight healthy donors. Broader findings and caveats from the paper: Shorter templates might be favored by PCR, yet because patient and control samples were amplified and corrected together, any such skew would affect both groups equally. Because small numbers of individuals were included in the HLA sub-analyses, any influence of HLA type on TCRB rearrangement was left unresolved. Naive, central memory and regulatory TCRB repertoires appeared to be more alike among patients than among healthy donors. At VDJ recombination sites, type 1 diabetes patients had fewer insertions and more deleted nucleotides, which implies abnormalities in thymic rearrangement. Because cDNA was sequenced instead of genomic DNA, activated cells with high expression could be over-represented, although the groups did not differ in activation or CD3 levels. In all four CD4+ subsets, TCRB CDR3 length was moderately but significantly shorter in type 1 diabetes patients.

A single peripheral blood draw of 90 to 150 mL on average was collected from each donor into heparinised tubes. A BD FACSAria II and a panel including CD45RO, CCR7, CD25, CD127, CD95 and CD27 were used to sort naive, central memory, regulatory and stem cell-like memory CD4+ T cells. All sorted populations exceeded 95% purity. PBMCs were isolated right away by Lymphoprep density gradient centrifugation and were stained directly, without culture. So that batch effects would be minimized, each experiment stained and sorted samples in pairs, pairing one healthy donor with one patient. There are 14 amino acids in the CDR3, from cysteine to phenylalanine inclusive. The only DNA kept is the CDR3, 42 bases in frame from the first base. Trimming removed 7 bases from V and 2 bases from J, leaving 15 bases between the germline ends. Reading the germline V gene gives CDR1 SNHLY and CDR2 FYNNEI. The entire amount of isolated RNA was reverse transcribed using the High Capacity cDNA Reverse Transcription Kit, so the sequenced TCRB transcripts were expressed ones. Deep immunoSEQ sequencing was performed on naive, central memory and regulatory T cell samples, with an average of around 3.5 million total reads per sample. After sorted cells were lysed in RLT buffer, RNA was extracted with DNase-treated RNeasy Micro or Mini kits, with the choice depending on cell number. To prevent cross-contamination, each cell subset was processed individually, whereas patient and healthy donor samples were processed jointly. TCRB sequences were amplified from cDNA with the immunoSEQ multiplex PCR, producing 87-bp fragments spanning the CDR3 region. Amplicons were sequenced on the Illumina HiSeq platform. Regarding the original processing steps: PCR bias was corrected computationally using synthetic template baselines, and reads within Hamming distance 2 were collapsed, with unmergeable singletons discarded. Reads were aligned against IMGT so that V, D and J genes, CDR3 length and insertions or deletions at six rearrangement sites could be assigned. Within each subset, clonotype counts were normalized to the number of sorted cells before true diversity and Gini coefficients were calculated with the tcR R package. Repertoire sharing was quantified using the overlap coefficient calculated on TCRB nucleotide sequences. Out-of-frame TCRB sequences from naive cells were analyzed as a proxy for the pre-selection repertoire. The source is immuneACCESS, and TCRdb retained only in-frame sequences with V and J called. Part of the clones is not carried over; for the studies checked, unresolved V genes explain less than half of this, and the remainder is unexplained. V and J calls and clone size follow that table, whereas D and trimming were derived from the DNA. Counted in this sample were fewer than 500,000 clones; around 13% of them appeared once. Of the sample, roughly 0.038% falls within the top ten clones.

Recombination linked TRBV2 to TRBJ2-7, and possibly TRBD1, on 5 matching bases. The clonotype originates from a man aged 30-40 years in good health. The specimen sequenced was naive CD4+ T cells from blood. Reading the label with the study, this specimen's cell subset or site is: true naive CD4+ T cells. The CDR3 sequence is CASNEYRNTYEQYF. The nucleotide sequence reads TGTGCCAGCAACGAGTACAGGAATACCTACGAGCAGTACTTC. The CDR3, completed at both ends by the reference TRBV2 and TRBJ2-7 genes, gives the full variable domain EPEVTQTPSHQVTQMGQEVILRCVPISNHLYFYWYRQILGQKVEFLVSFYNNEISEKSEIFDDQFSVERPDGSNFTLKIRSTKLEDSAMYFCASNEYRNTYEQYFGPGTRLTVT.